This TCR beta chain derives from a study of blood T cell repertoires in COVID-19. Overall study context: COVID-19 samples collected from the United States, Italy and Spain covered acute and convalescent phases. The analysed material was cDNA or gDNA that came from T cells, B-cell-depleted T cells, or PBMCs.

Germline V lookup: CDR1 SGHNT, CDR2 YENEEA. This CDR3 has 13 residues. Trimming took 5 bases from V and 1 from J, leaving 5 bases between them. Authors' methods: The assay estimated nucleated cells by amplifying reference gene primers. Clones were sequenced by immunoSEQ multiplex PCR, and TCRdb holds only the in-frame ones, with some missing. The V and J calls and clone size come from that table; D and trimming were worked out from the DNA. The sample gives roughly 150,000 clones, around nine tenths of which show up once; roughly a sixth is in the top ten. The sample was peripheral blood. This chain uses TRBV11-3 with TRBJ2-2; D gene unclear. The TCR comes from a man in his 60s with active or convalescent COVID-19. CDR3 in amino acids: CASSQQNTGELFF. Written as DNA, the CDR3 is TGTGCCAGCAGCCAACAGAACACCGGGGAGCTGTTTTTT.